The 30 T cell receptor beta chains presented below share a single source sample, sequenced in a study of CD8 T cells in Susac syndrome. An amount of RNA that ranged from roughly 0.5 to 1 ug was reverse transcribed with random hexamers. TCRdb reanalysed the immunoSEQ multiplex PCR reads using MiXCR and keeps one entry per CDR3 protein. Among around 56,000 distinct CDR3 sequences, around 94% were seen once, and the ten largest hold about 0.21%. The sequenced material came from CD8+ T cells from PBMCs. Source of these receptors: a human donor in good health.

This chain uses TRBV7-9 with TRBJ2-1; maybe TRBD1 (6 bases). The ends were cut back, 3 bases at V and 4 bases at J, with 13 bases in the middle. The CDR3 is 15 amino acids. In germline, CDR1 is SEHNR, CDR2 FQNEAQ (reference sequence). The CDR3, as DNA: TGTGCCAGCAGCTTTCCCAGGGGAAAGTACAATGAGCAGTTCTTC. As protein: CASSFPRGKYNEQFF.

The chain couples TRBV6-5 to TRBJ1-1; 10 bases line up with TRBD1. This CDR3 region has 14 residues. Per the germline V gene, CDR1 is MNHEY and CDR2 is SVGAGI. V was pared by 6 bases and J by 14 bases, with 15 bases of the junction left unmatched. The CDR3 loop is CASSIGTGAQRAFF. CDR3 nucleotide sequence: TGTGCCAGCAGCATCGGGACAGGGGCTCAACGGGCGTTCTTT.

The J gene is TRBJ1-2, the V gene TRBV29-1; D not certain. The CDR3 covers 12 residues. The V gene's germline CDR1 is SQVTM and CDR2 ANQGSEA. Trimming cost V 3 bases and J 7 bases, with 12 bases left between them. The CDR3 reads CSVDAEPGGYTF. CDR3 bases: TGCAGCGTTGACGCGGAGCCGGGTGGCTACACCTTC.

This clonotype has a single count. J is TRBJ2-5 and V is TRBV12-3 or TRBV12-4; D call uncertain. The CDR3 has 14 amino acids. V was clipped by 6 bases and J by 3 bases, with 14 bases between them. This CDR3 reads CASSQRRNEETQYF. CDR3 bases: TGTGCCAGCAGCCAGAGACGGAACGAAGAGACCCAGTACTTC.

This chain connects TRBV4-3 to TRBJ2-4; 12 positions match TRBD2. The CDR3 is made up of 19 amino acids. V trimming: 0 bases; J trimming: 0 bases; junction bases outside the gene matches: 6. Looked up from germline, CDR1 is LGHNA and CDR2 is YSLEER. The CDR3 region has the DNA TGCGCCAGCAGCCAAGATACTAGCGGGGGGCTCCTAGCCAAAAACATTCAGTACTTC. This codes for CASSQDTSGGLLAKNIQYF.

CDR3 DNA: TGTGCCAGCAGCCCACGGACCCTCGACCGGGCCGGGGAGCTGTTTTTT. It codes for CASSPRTLDRAGELFF. This rearrangement joins TRBV7-6 to TRBJ2-2; D is uncertain. V was shortened by 5 bases and J by 6 bases, with 19 bases between the two germline ends. Germline CDR1 SGHVS, CDR2 FNYEAQ. The CDR3 spans 16 residues.

V is TRBV19 and J is TRBJ1-5; D is uncertain. V lost 5 bases to trimming and J lost 5 bases, with 16 bases between them. There are 15 residues in the CDR3. Germline-derived CDR1 and CDR2 are LNHDA and SQIVND (reference sequence). The CDR3 is CASSPMDGVYQPQHF. CDR3 coding DNA: TGTGCCAGTAGTCCGATGGACGGTGTCTATCAGCCCCAGCATTTT. The full variable domain, with the rest looked up from reference TRBV19 and TRBJ1-5, is DGGITQSPKYLFRKEGQNVTLSCEQNLNHDAMYWYRQDPGQGLRLIYYSQIVNDFQKGDIAEGYSVSREKKESFPLTVTSAQKNPTAFYLCASSPMDGVYQPQHFGDGTRLSIL.

The rearrangement uses TRBV6-6 and TRBJ1-1, with D uncertain. The V gene lost 6 bases and the J gene lost 2 bases, with 10 bases spanning the gap. Germline lookup yields CDR1 MNHNY and CDR2 SVGAGI (reference sequence). The CDR3 contains 13 residues. The CDR3 coding sequence is TGTGCCAGCAGGTTAACAGAAAACACTGAAGCTTTCTTT. As protein: CASRLTENTEAFF.

The chain combines TRBV2 with TRBJ2-1; D not certain. The ends were cut back, 4 bases at V and 0 bases at J, with 10 bases in the middle. The CDR3 totals 15 residues. Germline V gives CDR1 SNHLY, CDR2 FYNNEI. CDR3 bases: TGTGCCAGCAGTGTTAGCCCTAGCTCCTACAATGAGCAGTTCTTC. Residues: CASSVSPSSYNEQFF.

The V call is TRBV25-1, the J call TRBJ2-7; unclear D gene. CDR1 and CDR2 from the germline V gene are MGHDK and SYGVNS. V was pared by 3 bases and J by 2 bases, with 8 bases between. The CDR3 sequence is 13 residues long. CDR3 sequence reads: CASSEQITYEQYF. The CDR3 nucleotides are TGTGCCAGCAGTGAGCAGATAACCTACGAGCAGTACTTC.

The chain uses TRBV27 and TRBJ2-1; D is undetermined. Trimming pared 2 bases from V and 4 bases from J, leaving 6 bases between. The CDR3 extends over 13 amino acids. The germline CDR1 and CDR2 sequences are MNHEY and SMNVEV (reference sequence). The CDR3 spells CASSLAEYNEQFF. The CDR3 region has the DNA TGTGCCAGCAGTTTAGCAGAATACAATGAGCAGTTCTTC.

The genes are TRBV10-3 and TRBJ1-1; D not resolved. The germline CDR1 and CDR2 sequences are ENHRY and SYGVKD. The V and J ends lost 10 bases and 5 bases respectively, with 14 bases between them. This CDR3 contains 12 residues. CDR3 amino acids: CATTRAGTEAFF. CDR3 sequence (DNA): TGTGCCACTACGAGGGCTGGGACTGAAGCTTTCTTT.

The CDR3 protein is CASSFSGGIYNEQFF. CDR3 coding DNA: TGTGCCAGCAGTTTTTCGGGGGGCATCTACAATGAGCAGTTCTTC. The chain joins TRBV12-3 or TRBV12-4 to TRBJ2-1, with D possibly matching TRBD2 (7 bases). The CDR3 length is 15 residues. The V end lost 3 bases, the J end lost 3 bases, and 12 bases lay between the germline ends.

The chain recombines TRBV7-9 with TRBJ1-1; a weak D match, TRBD1 (5 bases). The V end lost 3 bases, the J end lost 4 bases, and 12 bases lay between the germline ends. This CDR3 has 14 amino acids. Germline V lookup: CDR1 SEHNR, CDR2 FQNEAQ (reference sequence). The CDR3 region has the DNA TGTGCCAGCAGCTTGCTAGGGGAGGGCACTGAAGCTTTCTTT. Protein: CASSLLGEGTEAFF.

The chain employs TRBV9 and TRBJ2-3; D is possibly TRBD1 or TRBD2 (6 bases each). The germline CDR1 and CDR2 sequences are SGDLS and YYNGEE. Trimming shortened V by 4 bases and J by 2 bases, and 20 bases separated the two germline ends. This CDR3 comprises 17 residues. The CDR3 loop is CASSTPRGRPITDTQYF. In DNA, the CDR3 is TGTGCCAGCAGCACCCCCCGGGGGCGGCCGATCACAGATACGCAGTATTTT.

The chain employs TRBV5-4 and TRBJ2-7; D is unresolved. Trimming left V 4 bases short and J 0 bases short, with 8 bases between. Germline V gene lookup returns CDR1 SGHNT and CDR2 YYREEE (reference sequence). The CDR3 consists of 13 residues. In DNA form, the CDR3 reads TGTGCCAGCAGCAAGACACCCTCCTACGAGCAGTACTTC. This codes for CASSKTPSYEQYF.

This CDR3 reads CASSQEGLSGNTEAFF. The CDR3 nucleotides read TGTGCCAGCAGCCAAGAAGGTCTTAGTGGCAACACTGAAGCTTTCTTT. The chain carries TRBV4-2 and TRBJ1-1, with D hard to call. The CDR3 covers 16 residues. V shed 0 bases and J shed 2 bases, with 13 bases lying between them. CDR1 and CDR2 (germline): LGHNA, YNFKEQ.

J is TRBJ2-7 and V is TRBV4-2, with D hard to call. V gave up 3 bases and J gave up 3 bases, with 15 bases separating them. Germline V lookup: CDR1 LGHNA, CDR2 YNFKEQ. The CDR3 extends over 15 amino acids. The CDR3 spells CASSHAEAMGYEQYF. CDR3 DNA: TGTGCCAGCAGCCATGCCGAGGCGATGGGCTACGAGCAGTACTTC.

This sequence joins TRBV9 and TRBJ1-5, with D possibly being TRBD1 (5 bases). The CDR3 extends over 14 amino acids. Trimming pared 0 bases from V and 6 bases from J, leaving 10 bases between. Germline V CDR1 and CDR2: SGDLS, YYNGEE. CDR3 nucleotides: TGTGCCAGCAGCGTAGAAGGGAGGGGTCAGCCCCAGCATTTT. Its protein is CASSVEGRGQPQHF.

V gene TRBV29-1 combines with J gene TRBJ1-2, with D perhaps TRBD1 (6 bases). CDR3 length: 16 amino acids. CDR1 SQVTM and CDR2 ANQGSEA come from the germline V gene. The V gene lost 7 bases and the J gene lost 0 bases, with 21 bases spanning the gap. CDR3 loop: CSARGGGPTPNYGYTF. CDR3 DNA: TGCAGCGCTAGAGGGGGGGGACCGACCCCTAACTATGGCTACACCTTC.

J is TRBJ2-7 and V is TRBV6-5; TRBD1 agrees at 7 bases. With V trimmed by 0 bases and J by 1 base, 6 bases remained unmatched. Looked up from germline, CDR1 is MNHEY and CDR2 is SVGAGI. This CDR3 has 16 amino acids. In DNA, the CDR3 is TGTGCCAGCAGTTACTCCTCGGGACAGCTTTCCTACGAGCAGTACTTC. Amino acid sequence: CASSYSSGQLSYEQYF.

A remark on this clonotype: The junction differs from germline at one of its ends, possibly a read error. The CDR3 sequence is CASSQEVVRAMNTEAFF. The CDR3 DNA is TGCGCCAGCAGTCAAGAAGTGGTCCGCGCCATGAACACTGAAGCTTTCTTT. This chain joins TRBV4-1 and TRBJ1-1; D not resolved. Per the germline V gene, CDR1 is MGHRA and CDR2 is YSYEKL. The CDR3 length is 17 residues.

Details on this clonotype: Likely a read error: the CDR3 ends without its conserved phenylalanine or tryptophan. The rearrangement links TRBV7-2 to TRBJ2-7; no firm D call. The germline V gene encodes CDR1 SGHTA and CDR2 FQGNSA. The CDR3 runs 12 residues. Trimming took off 5 bases at V and 4 bases at J, with 9 bases between the two ends. The CDR3 DNA follows: TGTGCCAGCAGCCCTAGTGAGTACGAGCAGTACCTC. Its translation is CASSPSEYEQYL.

V usage is TRBV5-5 and J usage is TRBJ2-7, with TRBD1 matching over 7 bases. Germline V gene lookup returns CDR1 SGHKS and CDR2 YYEKEE (reference sequence). Trimming at V came to 3 bases and at J to 2 bases, leaving 5 bases not matched to a gene. The CDR3 has 14 residues. For the CDR3, the DNA is TGTGCCAGCAGCTCGGCGGACAGGACCTACGAGCAGTACTTC. This translates into CASSSADRTYEQYF.

The V call is TRBV4-3, the J call TRBJ2-2; TRBD1 aligns across 10 bases. Unmatched junction bases numbered 5, after V lost 1 base and J lost 3 bases. Germline CDR1 is LGHNA and CDR2 is YSLEER. The CDR3 spans 17 residues. The DNA of the CDR3 is TGCGCCAGCAGCCAAGGGCCCGGGACAGGGGACACCGGGGAGCTGTTTTTT. Its protein is CASSQGPGTGDTGELFF.

V gene TRBV9 combines with J gene TRBJ1-4; D perhaps matches TRBD1 (6 bases). CDR1 SGDLS and CDR2 YYNGEE come from the germline V gene. The V gene lost 3 bases and the J gene lost 6 bases, with 6 bases spanning the gap. The CDR3 contains 12 residues. The CDR3 DNA reads as TGTGCCAGCAGCGAGGGGGATGAAAAACTGTTTTTT. Encoded protein: CASSEGDEKLFF.

The chain has TRBV7-3 and TRBJ2-7; D call uncertain. Per germline, CDR1 SGHTA and CDR2 FQGTGA. The CDR3 totals 12 residues. V lost 2 bases and J 5 bases, leaving 7 bases between the germline ends. The CDR3 DNA reads TGTGCCAGCAGCTTACCTGGGGACGAGCAGTACTTC. Its protein product is CASSLPGDEQYF.

This clonotype was seen only once. The gene calls are TRBV7-8 and TRBJ1-2; weak D call: TRBD1 (6 bases). The germline V and J ends were trimmed by 4 bases and 8 bases, with 11 bases remaining between them. The germline CDR1 and CDR2 sequences are SGHVS and FQNEAQ. The CDR3 spans 12 residues. In DNA form, the CDR3 reads TGTGCCAGCAGCTCCGGGACATTCGGCTACACCTTC. It specifies CASSSGTFGYTF.

This sequence joins TRBV12-3 or TRBV12-4 and TRBJ2-2; tentative D call: TRBD2 (6 bases). V gave up 4 bases and J gave up 5 bases, with 8 bases separating them. This CDR3 has 13 residues. CDR3 DNA sequence: TGTGCCAGCAGTTGGGGAGGTACCGGGGAGCTGTTTTTT. Its translation is CASSWGGTGELFF.

J is TRBJ2-7 and V is TRBV9; D is possibly TRBD1 (6 bases). The CDR3 has 15 residues. Between the trimmed V and J ends, which lost 4 bases and 5 bases, there was a span of 19 bases. Germline assignment: CDR1 SGDLS and CDR2 YYNGEE. The CDR3 DNA reads as TGTGCCAGCAGCACAGGGCCTTCCCCGACCAACGAGCAGTACTTC. Its protein product is CASSTGPSPTNEQYF.